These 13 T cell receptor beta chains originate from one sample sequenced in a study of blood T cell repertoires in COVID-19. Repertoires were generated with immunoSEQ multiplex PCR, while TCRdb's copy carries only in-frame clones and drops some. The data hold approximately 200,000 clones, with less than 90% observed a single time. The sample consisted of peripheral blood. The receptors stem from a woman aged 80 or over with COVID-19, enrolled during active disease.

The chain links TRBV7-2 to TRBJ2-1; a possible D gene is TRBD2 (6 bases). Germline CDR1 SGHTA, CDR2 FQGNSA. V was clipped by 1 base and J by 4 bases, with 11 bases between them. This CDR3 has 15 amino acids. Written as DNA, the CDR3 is TGTGCCAGCAGCTTAGTGTGGGGGGTATACAATGAGCAGTTCTTC. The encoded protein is CASSLVWGVYNEQFF.

CDR3 in amino acids: CASSVGTEGIQAFF. The DNA for the CDR3 is TGCGCCAGCAGCGTCGGGACAGAGGGAATTCAAGCTTTCTTT. V and J are TRBV5-1 and TRBJ1-1, with 7 bases fitting TRBD1. Germline CDR1 reads SGHRS; CDR2 reads YFSETQ. The CDR3 loop spans 14 amino acids. The V gene end was trimmed by 4 bases and the J gene end by 9 bases; junction bases not matched to a gene: 12.

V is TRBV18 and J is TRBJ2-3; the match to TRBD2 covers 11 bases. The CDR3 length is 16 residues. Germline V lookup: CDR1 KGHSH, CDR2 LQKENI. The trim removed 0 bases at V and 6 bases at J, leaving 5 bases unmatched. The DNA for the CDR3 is TGTGCCAGCTCACCACCCGTAGCGGGGGGGCAGGATACGCAGTATTTT. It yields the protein CASSPPVAGGQDTQYF.

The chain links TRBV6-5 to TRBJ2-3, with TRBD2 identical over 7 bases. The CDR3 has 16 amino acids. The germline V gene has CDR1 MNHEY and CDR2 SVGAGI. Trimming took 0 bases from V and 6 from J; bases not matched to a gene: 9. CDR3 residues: CASSYSGGTVGDTQYF. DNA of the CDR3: TGTGCCAGCAGTTACTCGGGGGGGACGGTGGGTGATACGCAGTATTTT.

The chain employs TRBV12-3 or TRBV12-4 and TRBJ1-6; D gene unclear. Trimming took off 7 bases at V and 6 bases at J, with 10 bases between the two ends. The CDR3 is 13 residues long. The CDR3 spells CASTLAPNSPLHF. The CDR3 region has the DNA TGTGCCAGCACCCTCGCGCCTAATTCACCCCTCCACTTT.

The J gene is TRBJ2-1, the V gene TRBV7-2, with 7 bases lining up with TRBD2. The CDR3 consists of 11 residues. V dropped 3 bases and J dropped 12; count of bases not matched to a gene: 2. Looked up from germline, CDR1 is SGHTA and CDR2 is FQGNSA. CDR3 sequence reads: CASSFGGGQFF. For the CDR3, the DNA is TGTGCCAGCAGCTTCGGCGGGGGGCAGTTCTTC.

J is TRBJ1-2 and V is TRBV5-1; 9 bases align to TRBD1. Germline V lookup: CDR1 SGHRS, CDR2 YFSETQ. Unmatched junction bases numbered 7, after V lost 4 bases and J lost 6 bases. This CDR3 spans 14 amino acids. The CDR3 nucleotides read TGCGCCAGCAGCAAGGGACAGGGAAGTGATGGCTACACCTTC. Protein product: CASSKGQGSDGYTF. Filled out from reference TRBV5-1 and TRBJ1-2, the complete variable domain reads KAGVTQTPRYLIKTRGQQVTLSCSPISGHRSVSWYQQTPGQGLQFLFEYFSETQRNKGNFPGRFSGRQFSNSRSEMNVSTLELGDSALYLCASSKGQGSDGYTFGSGTRLTVV.

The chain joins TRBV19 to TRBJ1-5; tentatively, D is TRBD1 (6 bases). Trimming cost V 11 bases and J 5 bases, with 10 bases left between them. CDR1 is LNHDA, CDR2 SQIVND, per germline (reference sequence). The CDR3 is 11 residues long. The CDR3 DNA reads TGTGCCGGGGGGGCATATCAGCCCCAGCATTTT. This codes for CAGGAYQPQHF.

The CDR3 sequence: CASRYAGLGYTF. The CDR3 DNA reads as TGTGCCAGCAGGTATGCCGGTCTTGGCTACACCTTC. The V call is TRBV7-2, the J call TRBJ1-2; D remains ambiguous. Germline V CDR1 and CDR2: SGHTA, FQGNSA. The V gene lost 6 bases and the J gene lost 7 bases, with 12 bases spanning the gap. This CDR3 comprises 12 residues.

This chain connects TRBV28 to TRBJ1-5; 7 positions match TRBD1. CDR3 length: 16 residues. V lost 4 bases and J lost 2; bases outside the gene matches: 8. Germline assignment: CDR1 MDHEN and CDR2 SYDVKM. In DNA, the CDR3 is TGTGCCAGCAGTTCGGGGACAGCTGAAGGCAATCAGCCCCAGCATTTT. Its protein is CASSSGTAEGNQPQHF.

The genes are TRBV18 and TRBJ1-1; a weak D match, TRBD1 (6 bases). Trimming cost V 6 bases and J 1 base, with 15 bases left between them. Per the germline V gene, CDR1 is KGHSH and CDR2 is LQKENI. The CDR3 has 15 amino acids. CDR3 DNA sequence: TGTGCCAGCTCCCTAGGGGGGGGCAGGAACACTGAAGCTTTCTTT. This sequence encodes CASSLGGGRNTEAFF.

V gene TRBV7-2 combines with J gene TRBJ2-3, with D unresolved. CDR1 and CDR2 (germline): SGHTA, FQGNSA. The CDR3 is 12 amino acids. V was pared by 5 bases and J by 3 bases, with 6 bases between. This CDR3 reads CASSLRTDTQYF. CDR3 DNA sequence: TGTGCCAGCAGCCTACGGACAGATACGCAGTATTTT.

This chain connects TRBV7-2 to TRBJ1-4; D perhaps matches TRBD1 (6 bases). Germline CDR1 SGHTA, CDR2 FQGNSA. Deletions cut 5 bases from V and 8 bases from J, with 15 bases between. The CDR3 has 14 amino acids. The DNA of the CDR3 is TGTGCCAGCAGCCGGGGGGGGGCTGGGGAAAAACTGTTTTTT. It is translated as CASSRGGAGEKLFF.